The following is a T cell receptor (beta chain) sequence with its context. The antigen is not known. This entry is derived from a study of shared clonotypes between healthy human individuals. General study points: Generally, naive subsets (rather than memory subsets) showed larger estimated richness. The expectation was that sequencing depth would affect clonotype sharing among donors.

The data were produced by immunoSEQ multiplex PCR, yet TCRdb's version contains in-frame clones alone and is incomplete. Of some 500,000 clones in the sample, around 95% were seen once. Within Nashville, Tennessee resided all donors, each a Caucasian adult. V gave up 1 base and J gave up 7 bases, with 18 bases separating them. The CDR3 covers 16 residues. CDR1 and CDR2 (germline): SGHAT, FQNNGV. The sequenced material came from naive CD4+ T cells sorted from blood. This sample's subset: CD45RA+ positively selected. This TCR derives from a woman in her twenties or thirties in good health. The gene calls are TRBV11-2 and TRBJ2-3; D is uncertain. The CDR3 loop is CASSLASSVAVYTQYF. CDR3 DNA: TGTGCCAGCAGCTTAGCATCCAGCGTGGCAGTATATACGCAGTATTTT. Supplemented by reference TRBV11-2 and TRBJ2-3, the full variable domain reads EAGVAQSPRYKIIEKRQSVAFWCNPISGHATLYWYQQILGQGPKLLIQFQNNGVVDDSQLPKDRFSAERLKGVDSTLKIQPAKLEDSAVYLCASSLASSVAVYTQYFGPGTRLTVL.